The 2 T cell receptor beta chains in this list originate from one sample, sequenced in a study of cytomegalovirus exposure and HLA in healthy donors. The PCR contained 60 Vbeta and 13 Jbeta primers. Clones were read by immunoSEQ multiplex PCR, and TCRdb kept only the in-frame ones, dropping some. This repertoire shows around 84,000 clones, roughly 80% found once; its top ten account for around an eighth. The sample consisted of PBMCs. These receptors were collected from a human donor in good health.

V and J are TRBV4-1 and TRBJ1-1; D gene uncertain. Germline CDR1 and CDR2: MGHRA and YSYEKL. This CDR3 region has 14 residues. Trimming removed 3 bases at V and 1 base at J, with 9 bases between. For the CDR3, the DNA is TGCGCCAGCAGCCAGTGGGCGTGGAACACTGAAGCTTTCTTT. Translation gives CASSQWAWNTEAFF.

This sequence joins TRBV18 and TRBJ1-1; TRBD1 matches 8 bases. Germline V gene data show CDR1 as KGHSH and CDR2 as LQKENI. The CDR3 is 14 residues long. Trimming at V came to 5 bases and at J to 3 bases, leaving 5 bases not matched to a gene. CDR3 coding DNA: TGTGCCAGCTCATTACAGACAGGGGACACTGAAGCTTTCTTT. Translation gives CASSLQTGDTEAFF.